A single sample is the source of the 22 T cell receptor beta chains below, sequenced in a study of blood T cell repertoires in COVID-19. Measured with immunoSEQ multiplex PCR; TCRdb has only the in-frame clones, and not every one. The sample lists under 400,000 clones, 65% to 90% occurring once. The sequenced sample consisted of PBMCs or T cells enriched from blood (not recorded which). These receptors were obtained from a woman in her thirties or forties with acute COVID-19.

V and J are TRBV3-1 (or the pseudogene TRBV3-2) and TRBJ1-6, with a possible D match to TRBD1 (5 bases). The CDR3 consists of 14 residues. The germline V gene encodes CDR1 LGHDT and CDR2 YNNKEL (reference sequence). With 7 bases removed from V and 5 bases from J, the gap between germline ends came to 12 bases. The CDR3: CASTQGLDNSPLHF. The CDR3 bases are TGTGCCAGCACCCAGGGCCTGGATAATTCACCCCTCCACTTT.

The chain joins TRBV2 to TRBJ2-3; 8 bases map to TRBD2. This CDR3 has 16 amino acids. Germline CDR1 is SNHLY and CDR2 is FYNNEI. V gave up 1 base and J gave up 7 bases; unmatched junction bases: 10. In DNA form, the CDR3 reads TGTGCCAGCAGTGAAGGTTTGGGGACTAGGCCTAATACGCAGTATTTT. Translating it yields CASSEGLGTRPNTQYF.

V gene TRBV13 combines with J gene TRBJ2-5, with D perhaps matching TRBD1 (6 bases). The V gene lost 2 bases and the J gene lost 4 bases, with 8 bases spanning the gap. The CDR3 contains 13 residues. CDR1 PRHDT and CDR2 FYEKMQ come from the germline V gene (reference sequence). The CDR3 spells CASSLTGSETQYF. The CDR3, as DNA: TGTGCCAGCAGCTTAACAGGGTCAGAGACCCAGTACTTC.

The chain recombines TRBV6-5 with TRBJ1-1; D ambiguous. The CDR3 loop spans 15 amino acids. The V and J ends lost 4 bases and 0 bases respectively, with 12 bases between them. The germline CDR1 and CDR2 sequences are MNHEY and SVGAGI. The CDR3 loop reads CASSSTQNMNTEAFF. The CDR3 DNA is TGTGCCAGCAGTTCGACACAGAACATGAACACTGAAGCTTTCTTT.

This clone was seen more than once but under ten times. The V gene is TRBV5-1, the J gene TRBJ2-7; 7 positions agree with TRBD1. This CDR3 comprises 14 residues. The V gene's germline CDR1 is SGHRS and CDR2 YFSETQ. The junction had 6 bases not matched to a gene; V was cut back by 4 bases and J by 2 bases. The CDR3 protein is CASSDRVLPYEQYF. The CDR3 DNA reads TGCGCCAGCAGCGACAGGGTACTACCCTACGAGCAGTACTTC.

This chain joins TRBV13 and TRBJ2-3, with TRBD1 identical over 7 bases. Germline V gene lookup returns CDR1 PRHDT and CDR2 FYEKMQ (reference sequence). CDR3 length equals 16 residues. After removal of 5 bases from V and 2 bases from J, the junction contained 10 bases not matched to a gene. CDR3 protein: CASSPQGVLLTDTQYF. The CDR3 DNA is TGTGCCAGCAGCCCCCAGGGGGTCCTACTCACAGATACGCAGTATTTT.

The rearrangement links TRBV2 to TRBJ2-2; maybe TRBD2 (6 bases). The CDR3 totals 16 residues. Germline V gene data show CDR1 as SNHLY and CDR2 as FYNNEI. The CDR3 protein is CGSRWDSYPNTGELFF. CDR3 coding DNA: TGTGGAAGTAGGTGGGACTCCTACCCGAACACCGGGGAGCTGTTTTTT.

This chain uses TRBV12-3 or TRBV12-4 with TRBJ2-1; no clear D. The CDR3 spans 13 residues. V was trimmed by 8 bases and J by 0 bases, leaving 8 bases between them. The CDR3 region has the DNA TGTGCCAGCCTGGGCAGCTCCTACAATGAGCAGTTCTTC. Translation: CASLGSSYNEQFF.

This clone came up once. The CDR3 DNA is TGTGCCAGCAGCTTGCAGGTTAACAAGGGGGTAAGCTCCTACAATGAGCAGTTCTTC. Protein: CASSLQVNKGVSSYNEQFF. This chain connects TRBV5-8 to TRBJ2-1; D is possibly TRBD1 (6 bases). V gave up 1 base and J gave up 0 bases, with 20 bases separating them. CDR1 and CDR2 (germline): SGHTS, YDEGEE. The CDR3 loop spans 19 amino acids. Full variable domain (outside the CDR3, taken from reference TRBV5-8 and TRBJ2-1): EAGVTQSPTHLIKTRGQQATLRCSPISGHTSVYWYQQALGLGLQFLLWYDEGEERNRGNFPPRFSGRQFPNYSSELNVNALELEDSALYLCASSLQVNKGVSSYNEQFFGPGTRLTVL.

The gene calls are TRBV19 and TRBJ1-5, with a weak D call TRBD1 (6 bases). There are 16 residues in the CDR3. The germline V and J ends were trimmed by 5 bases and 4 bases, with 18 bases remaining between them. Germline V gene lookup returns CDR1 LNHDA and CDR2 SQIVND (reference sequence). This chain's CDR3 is CASSPSTGLGNQPQHF. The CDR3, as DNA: TGTGCCAGTAGTCCCTCTACAGGGCTTGGGAATCAGCCCCAGCATTTT.

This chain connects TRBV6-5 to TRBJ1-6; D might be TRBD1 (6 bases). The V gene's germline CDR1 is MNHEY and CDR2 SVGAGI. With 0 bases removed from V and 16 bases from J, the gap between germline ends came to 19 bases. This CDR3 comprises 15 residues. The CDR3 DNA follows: TGTGCCAGCAGTTACTCGACACAGGGAAAGGGCCTACTCCACTTT. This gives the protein CASSYSTQGKGLLHF.

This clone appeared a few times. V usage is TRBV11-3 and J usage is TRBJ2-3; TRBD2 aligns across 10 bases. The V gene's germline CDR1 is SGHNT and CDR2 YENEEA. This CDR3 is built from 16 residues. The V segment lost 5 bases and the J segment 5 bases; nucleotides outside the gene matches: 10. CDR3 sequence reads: CASSTRSGGAGDTQYF. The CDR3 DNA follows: TGTGCCAGCAGCACCCGGAGCGGGGGGGCAGGAGATACGCAGTATTTT.

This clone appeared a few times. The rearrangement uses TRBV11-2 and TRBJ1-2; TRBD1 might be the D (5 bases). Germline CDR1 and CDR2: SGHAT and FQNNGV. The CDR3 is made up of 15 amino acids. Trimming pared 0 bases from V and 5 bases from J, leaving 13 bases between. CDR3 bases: TGTGCCAGCAGCTTAGATCTTTCCAGGGCTTATGGCTACACCTTC. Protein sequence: CASSLDLSRAYGYTF.

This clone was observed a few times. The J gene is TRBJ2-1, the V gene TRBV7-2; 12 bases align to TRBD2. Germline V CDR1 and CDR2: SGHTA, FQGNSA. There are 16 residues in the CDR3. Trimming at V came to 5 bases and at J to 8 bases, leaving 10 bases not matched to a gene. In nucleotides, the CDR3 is TGTGCCAGCAGCGTAGGATCTAGCGGGGGGGATGATGAGCAGTTCTTC. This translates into CASSVGSSGGDDEQFF.

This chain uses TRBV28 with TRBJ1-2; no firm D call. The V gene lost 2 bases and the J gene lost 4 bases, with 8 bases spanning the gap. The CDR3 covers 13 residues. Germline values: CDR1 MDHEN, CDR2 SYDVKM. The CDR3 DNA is TGTGCCAGCAGTTTAGAGGGTGGCTATGGCTACACCTTC. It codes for CASSLEGGYGYTF.

The CDR3: CAISESSGTSHEQYF. CDR3 coding DNA: TGTGCCATCAGTGAGTCAAGCGGGACTAGTCACGAGCAGTACTTC. The genes are TRBV10-3 and TRBJ2-7, with TRBD2 matching over 8 bases. From germline, CDR1 is ENHRY and CDR2 SYGVKD. The V and J ends lost 0 bases and 5 bases, in that order; junction bases with no gene match: 6. The CDR3 sequence is 15 residues long.

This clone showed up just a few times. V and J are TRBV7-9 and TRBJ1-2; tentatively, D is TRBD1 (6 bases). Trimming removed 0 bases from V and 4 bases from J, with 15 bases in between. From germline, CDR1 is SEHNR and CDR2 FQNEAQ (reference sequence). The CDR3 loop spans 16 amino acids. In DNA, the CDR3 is TGTGCCAGCAGCTTAGCCAAAGCACAGGGCCTCTATGGCTACACCTTC. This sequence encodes CASSLAKAQGLYGYTF. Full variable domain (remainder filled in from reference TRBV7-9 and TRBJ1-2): DTGVSQNPRHKITKRGQNVTFRCDPISEHNRLYWYRQTLGQGPEFLTYFQNEAQLEKSRLLSDRFSAERPKGSFSTLEIQRTEQGDSAMYLCASSLAKAQGLYGYTFGSGTRLTVV.

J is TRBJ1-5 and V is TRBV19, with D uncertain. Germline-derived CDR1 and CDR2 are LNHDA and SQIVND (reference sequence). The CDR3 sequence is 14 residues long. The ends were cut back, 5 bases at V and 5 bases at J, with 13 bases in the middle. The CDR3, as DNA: TGTGCCAGTAGTGGCTTAGGAGGGCATCAGCCCCAGCATTTT. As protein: CASSGLGGHQPQHF.

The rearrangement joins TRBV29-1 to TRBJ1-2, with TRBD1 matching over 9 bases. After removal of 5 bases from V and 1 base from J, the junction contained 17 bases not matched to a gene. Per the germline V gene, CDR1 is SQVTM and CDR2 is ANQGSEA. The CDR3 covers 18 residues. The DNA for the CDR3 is TGCAGCGTTCCGGGACAGGGTTTTGGTCTACACCTTAACTATGGCTACACCTTC. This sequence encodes CSVPGQGFGLHLNYGYTF.

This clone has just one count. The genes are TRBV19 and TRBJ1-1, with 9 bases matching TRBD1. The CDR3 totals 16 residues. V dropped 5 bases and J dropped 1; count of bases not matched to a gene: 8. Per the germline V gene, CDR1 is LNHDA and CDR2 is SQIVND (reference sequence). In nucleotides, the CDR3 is TGTGCCAGTAGTCTCCGGGACAGGGTAGGGAACACTGAAGCTTTCTTT. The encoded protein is CASSLRDRVGNTEAFF.

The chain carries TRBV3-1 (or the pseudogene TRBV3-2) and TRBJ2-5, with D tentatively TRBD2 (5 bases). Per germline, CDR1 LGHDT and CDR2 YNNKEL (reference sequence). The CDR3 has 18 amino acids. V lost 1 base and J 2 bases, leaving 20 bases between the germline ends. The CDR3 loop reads CASSQGAKIGTGQETQYF. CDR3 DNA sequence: TGTGCCAGCAGCCAAGGTGCAAAGATAGGTACGGGGCAAGAGACCCAGTACTTC.

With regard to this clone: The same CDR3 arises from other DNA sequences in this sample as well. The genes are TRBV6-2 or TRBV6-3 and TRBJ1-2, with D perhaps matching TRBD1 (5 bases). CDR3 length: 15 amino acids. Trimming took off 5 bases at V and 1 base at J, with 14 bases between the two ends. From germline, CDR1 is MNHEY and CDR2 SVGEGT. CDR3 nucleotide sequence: TGTGCCAGCAGTGACATCGGGACTGATAACTATGGCTACACCTTC. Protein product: CASSDIGTDNYGYTF.